The 6 T cell receptor beta chains in this list originate from one sample, sequenced in a study of blood T cells in healthy people across ages. For the second PCR, which ran for about 7 to 11 cycles, a sample-barcoded 5' primer and a J-beta primer mix were used. TCRdb re-analysed the 5' RACE reads in MiXCR, keeping a single row per CDR3 protein. The repertoire has about 1.1 million distinct CDR3 sequences, more than 30% of them found once; the top ten carry around 12%. Sequenced sample: blood. The receptors come from a man aged 18 to 29 in good health.

The V call is TRBV4-3, the J call TRBJ2-2; TRBD2 aligns across 7 bases. V lost 0 bases, J lost 5 bases, and 6 bases stayed unmatched. The CDR3 extends over 16 amino acids. CDR1 is LGHNA and CDR2 is YSLEER in the germline V gene. The CDR3: CASSQEDMGGTGELFF. The CDR3 DNA sequence: TGCGCCAGCAGCCAAGAAGACATGGGAGGGACCGGGGAGCTGTTTTTT.

In DNA form, the CDR3 reads TGCGCCAGCAGCCTGGGACAGGGGGCTATTAGTAGGAATGAAAAACTGTTTTTT. Residues: CASSLGQGAISRNEKLFF. The chain has TRBV4-1 and TRBJ1-4, with 12 bases fitting TRBD1. J gave up 5 bases and V 4 bases, and 11 bases lay outside the gene matches. This CDR3 region has 18 residues. Germline CDR1 reads MGHRA; CDR2 reads YSYEKL.

The V and J genes are TRBV5-1 and TRBJ2-2; possible D gene TRBD1, 6 bases. The CDR3 covers 14 residues. Germline CDR1 SGHRS, CDR2 YFSETQ. V dropped 4 bases and J dropped 6 bases, with 13 bases sitting between them. The CDR3 DNA is TGCGCCAGCAGCGCAACAGGGTCCCCCGGGGAGCTGTTTTTT. It codes for CASSATGSPGELFF.

The CDR3 sequence: CASSLRGTGLYNEQYF. In DNA form, the CDR3 reads TGTGCCAGCAGTTTAAGGGGGACAGGGTTGTACAATGAGCAGTACTTC. This chain links TRBV27 with TRBJ2-1; 9 nucleotides match TRBD1. The end of the DNA fits TRBJ2-7 better, so the J call may be wrong. The CDR3 has 16 amino acids. The germline gives CDR1 MNHEY, CDR2 SMNVEV (reference sequence).

There are a few counts of this clonotype. J is TRBJ2-3 and V is TRBV20-1; D possibly corresponds to TRBD2 (6 bases). CDR3 length: 15 residues. Trimming shortened V by 0 bases and J by 2 bases, and 12 bases separated the two germline ends. Germline values: CDR1 DFQATT, CDR2 SNEGSKA (reference sequence). The DNA of the CDR3 is TGCAGTGCTAGAGATCTCGCGGGGCCCACAGATACGCAGTATTTT. Its protein product is CSARDLAGPTDTQYF.

The gene calls are TRBV12-3 or TRBV12-4 and TRBJ2-1; 8 nucleotides match TRBD1. The CDR3 is 16 residues long. With V trimmed by 3 bases and J by 5 bases, 9 bases remained unmatched. The CDR3 region is CASSFSHGQGNNEQFF. The CDR3 DNA reads as TGTGCCAGCAGTTTCAGCCATGGACAGGGCAACAATGAGCAGTTCTTC.